Listed below are T cell receptor beta chains from one sample, sequenced in a study of control samples from healthy donors and cancer patients. Sequencing was performed with immunoSEQ multiplex PCR; in TCRdb, only in-frame clones are kept and a portion is missing. This sample has about 130,000 clones, with 80% to 95% found just once. Sequencing was done on a sample of PBMCs. Receptor source: an older man with head and neck cancer. Each CDR3 is given without its conserved first and last residue. Not all rows give a size; the values are once, few, many and, for expanded clones, a class.

CDR3 protein	CDR3 length	J gene	V gene	clone size
ASSLPKVSDQGYEQY	15	TRBJ2-7	TRBV11-2	-
ASSPSGDTDTQY	12	TRBJ2-3	TRBV4-3	-
ASSSWPGGRADTQY	14	TRBJ2-3	TRBV11-2	-
ASSEALLRAGLYGYT	15	TRBJ1-2	TRBV2	-
ASSFPNGSNTEAF	13	TRBJ1-1	TRBV7-7	-
AWSVSGILNTEAF	13	TRBJ1-1	TRBV30	once
ASSTRDSQGNTIY	13	TRBJ1-3	TRBV19	few
ASSLSRGEAGELF	13	TRBJ2-2	TRBV5-4	-
ASSPRAGLANSQETQY	16	TRBJ2-5	TRBV11-2	-
ASGSSYSGREQY	12	TRBJ2-7	TRBV3-1/TRBV3-2	-
ASTPSQIHEQY	11	TRBJ2-7	TRBV6-6	-
ASSQEGGSGLGGYT	14	TRBJ1-2	TRBV4-3	-
ASSQVGSGRYKNIQY	15	TRBJ2-4	TRBV14	-
ATSRDIPPMGGELF	14	TRBJ2-2	TRBV15	-
ASSILRGSLDEQY	13	TRBJ2-7	TRBV19	-
ASTPGTSGETQY	12	TRBJ2-5	TRBV6-5	-
ASSQPGLATYNEQF	14	TRBJ2-1	TRBV4-1	-
ASSILGTRNNEQF	13	TRBJ2-1	TRBV19	-
ASSGTNNEQF	10	TRBJ2-1	TRBV10-1	once
ASSLEVAGQTQY	12	TRBJ2-5	TRBV5-1	once
ASSFWRGSSYEQY	13	TRBJ2-7	TRBV7-9	-
ASSHGGKAGEAF	12	TRBJ1-1	TRBV3-1/TRBV3-2	-
ASIMTGVYGYT	11	TRBJ1-2	TRBV6-5	-